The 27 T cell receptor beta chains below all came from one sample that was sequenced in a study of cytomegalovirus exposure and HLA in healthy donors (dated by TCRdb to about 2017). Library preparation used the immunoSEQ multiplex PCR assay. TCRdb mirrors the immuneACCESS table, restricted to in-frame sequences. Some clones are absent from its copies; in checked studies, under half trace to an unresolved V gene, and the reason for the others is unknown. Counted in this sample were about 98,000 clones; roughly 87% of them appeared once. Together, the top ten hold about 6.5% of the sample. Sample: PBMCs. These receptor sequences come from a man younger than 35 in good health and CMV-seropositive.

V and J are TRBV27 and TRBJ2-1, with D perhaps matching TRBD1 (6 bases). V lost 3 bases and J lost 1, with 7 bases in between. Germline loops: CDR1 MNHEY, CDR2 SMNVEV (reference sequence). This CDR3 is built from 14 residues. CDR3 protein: CASSFTGSYNEQFF. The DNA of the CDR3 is TGTGCCAGCAGTTTCACAGGGTCCTACAATGAGCAGTTCTTC.

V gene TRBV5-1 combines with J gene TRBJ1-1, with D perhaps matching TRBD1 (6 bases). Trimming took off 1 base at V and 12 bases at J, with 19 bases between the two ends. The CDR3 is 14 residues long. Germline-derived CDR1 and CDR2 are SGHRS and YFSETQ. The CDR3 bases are TGCGCCAGCAGCTTGACAGGGAGTGATTTAGGTCCTTTCTTT. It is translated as CASSLTGSDLGPFF.

CDR3 DNA: TGTGCCACCACAGGGGGGACTGAAGCTTTCTTT. The encoded protein is CATTGGTEAFF. The genes are TRBV6-5 and TRBJ1-1; the match to TRBD1 covers 8 bases. Germline V gene lookup returns CDR1 MNHEY and CDR2 SVGAGI. V gave up 10 bases and J gave up 5 bases; unmatched junction bases: 3. This CDR3 spans 11 amino acids.

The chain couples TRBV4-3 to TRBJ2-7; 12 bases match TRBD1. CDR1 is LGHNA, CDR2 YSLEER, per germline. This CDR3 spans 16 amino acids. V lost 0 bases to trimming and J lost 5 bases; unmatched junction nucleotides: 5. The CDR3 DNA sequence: TGCGCCAGCAGCCAAGATCGCGGGACAGGGGGCCACGAGCAGTACTTC. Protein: CASSQDRGTGGHEQYF.

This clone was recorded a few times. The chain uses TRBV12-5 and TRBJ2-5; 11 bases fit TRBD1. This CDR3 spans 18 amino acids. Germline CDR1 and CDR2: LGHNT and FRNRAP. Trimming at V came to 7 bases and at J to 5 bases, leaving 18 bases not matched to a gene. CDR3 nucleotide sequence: TGTGCTAGTGCTCCGGGACAGGGGGTGAGTGGGGGGATCGAGACCCAGTACTTC. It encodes CASAPGQGVSGGIETQYF.

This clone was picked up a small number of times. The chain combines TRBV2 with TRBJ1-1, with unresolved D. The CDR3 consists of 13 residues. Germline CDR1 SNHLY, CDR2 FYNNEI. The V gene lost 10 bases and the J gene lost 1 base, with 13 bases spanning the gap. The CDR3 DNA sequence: TGTGCCACCGCGGCGGGCAGGAACACTGAAGCTTTCTTT. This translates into CATAAGRNTEAFF.

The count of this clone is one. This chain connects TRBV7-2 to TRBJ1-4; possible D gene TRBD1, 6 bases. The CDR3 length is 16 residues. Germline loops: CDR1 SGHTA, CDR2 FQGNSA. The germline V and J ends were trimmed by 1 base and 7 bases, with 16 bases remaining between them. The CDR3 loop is CASSLGGTPRGEKLFF. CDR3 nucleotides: TGTGCCAGCAGCTTAGGGGGGACCCCCAGGGGTGAAAAACTGTTTTTT. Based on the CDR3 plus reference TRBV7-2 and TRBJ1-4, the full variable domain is GAGVSQSPSNKVTEKGKDVELRCDPISGHTALYWYRQSLGQGLEFLIYFQGNSAPDKSGLPSDRFSAERTGGSVSTLTIQRTQQEDSAVYLCASSLGGTPRGEKLFFGSGTQLSVL.

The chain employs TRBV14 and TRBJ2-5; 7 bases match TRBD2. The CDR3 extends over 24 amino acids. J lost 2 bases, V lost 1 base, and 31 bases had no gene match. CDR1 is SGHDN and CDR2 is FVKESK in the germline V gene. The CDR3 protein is CASSQVFGAGNDTPGEYRQETQYF. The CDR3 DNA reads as TGTGCCAGCAGCCAAGTGTTCGGAGCGGGGAACGATACCCCTGGTGAATATCGACAAGAGACCCAGTACTTC.

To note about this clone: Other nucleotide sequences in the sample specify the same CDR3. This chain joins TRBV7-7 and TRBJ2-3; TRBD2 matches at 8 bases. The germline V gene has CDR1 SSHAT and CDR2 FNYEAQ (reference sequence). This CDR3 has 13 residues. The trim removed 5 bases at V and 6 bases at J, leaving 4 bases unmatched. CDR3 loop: CASSLSGTDTQYF. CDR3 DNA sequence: TGTGCCAGCAGCCTTAGCGGGACTGATACGCAGTATTTT.

The CDR3 DNA follows: TGTGCCAGCAGCCAGGGACACTACAATCAGCCCCAGCATTTT. Translated, it gives CASSQGHYNQPQHF. The V call is TRBV7-9, the J call TRBJ1-5, with a tentative D call TRBD1 (6 bases). CDR3 length equals 14 residues. CDR1 and CDR2 from the germline V gene are SEHNR and FQNEAQ (reference sequence). Trimming pared 5 bases from V and 3 bases from J, leaving 11 bases between.

The CDR3 DNA sequence: TGTGCCAGCAGTGAAGCGCCTACAGGGAATCGGGCCAAAAACATTCAGTACTTC. Translated, it gives CASSEAPTGNRAKNIQYF. The chain couples TRBV6-1 to TRBJ2-4, with D perhaps TRBD1 (6 bases). The CDR3 is made up of 18 amino acids. Trimming took off 0 bases at V and 1 base at J, with 16 bases between the two ends. Germline V gene sequence: CDR1 MNHNS, CDR2 SASEGT.

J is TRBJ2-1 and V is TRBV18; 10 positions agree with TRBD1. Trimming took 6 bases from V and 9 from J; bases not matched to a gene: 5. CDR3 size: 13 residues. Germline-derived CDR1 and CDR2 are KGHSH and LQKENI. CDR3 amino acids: CASSTGGEGEQFF. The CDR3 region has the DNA TGTGCCAGCTCGACAGGGGGCGAAGGTGAGCAGTTCTTC. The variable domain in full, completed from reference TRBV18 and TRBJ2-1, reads NAGVMQNPRHLVRRRGQEARLRCSPMKGHSHVYWYRQLPEEGLKFMVYLQKENIIDESGMPKERFSAEFPKEGPSILRIQQVVRGDSAAYFCASSTGGEGEQFFGPGTRLTVL.

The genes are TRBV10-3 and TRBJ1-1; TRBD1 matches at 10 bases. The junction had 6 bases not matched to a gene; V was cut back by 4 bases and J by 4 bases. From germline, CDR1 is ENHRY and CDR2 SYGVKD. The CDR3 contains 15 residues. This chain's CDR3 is CAISATGGEGTEAFF. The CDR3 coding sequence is TGTGCCATCAGTGCGACAGGGGGCGAAGGCACTGAAGCTTTCTTT.

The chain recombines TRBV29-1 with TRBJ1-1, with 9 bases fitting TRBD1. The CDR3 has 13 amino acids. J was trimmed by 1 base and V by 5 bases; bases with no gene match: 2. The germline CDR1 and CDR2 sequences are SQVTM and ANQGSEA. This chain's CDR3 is CSVSTGGNTEAFF. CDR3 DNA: TGCAGCGTTTCGACAGGGGGGAACACTGAAGCTTTCTTT.

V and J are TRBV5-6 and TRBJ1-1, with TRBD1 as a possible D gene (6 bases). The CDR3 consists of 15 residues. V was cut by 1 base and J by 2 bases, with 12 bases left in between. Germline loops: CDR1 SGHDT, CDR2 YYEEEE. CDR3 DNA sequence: TGTGCCAGCAGCTTGAGGGGGACGGCTAACACTGAAGCTTTCTTT. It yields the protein CASSLRGTANTEAFF.

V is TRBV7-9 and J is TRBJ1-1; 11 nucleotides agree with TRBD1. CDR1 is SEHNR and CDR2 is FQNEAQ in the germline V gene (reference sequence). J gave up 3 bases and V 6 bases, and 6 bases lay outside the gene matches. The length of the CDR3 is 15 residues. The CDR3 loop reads CASSPGQGADTEAFF. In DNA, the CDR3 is TGTGCCAGCAGTCCCGGACAGGGGGCGGACACTGAAGCTTTCTTT.

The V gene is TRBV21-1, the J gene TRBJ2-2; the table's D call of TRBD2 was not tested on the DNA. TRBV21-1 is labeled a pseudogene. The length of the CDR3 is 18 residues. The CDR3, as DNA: TGTGCCAGCAGCGGGGATAGCGGGACGGGCGGTAACACCGGGGAGCTGTTTTTT. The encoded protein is CASSGDSGTGGNTGELFF.

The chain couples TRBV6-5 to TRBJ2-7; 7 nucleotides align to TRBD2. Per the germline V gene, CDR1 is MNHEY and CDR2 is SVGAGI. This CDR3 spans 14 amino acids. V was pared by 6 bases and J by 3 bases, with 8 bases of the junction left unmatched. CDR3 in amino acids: CASRKEAGYYEQYF. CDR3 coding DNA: TGTGCCAGCAGAAAGGAAGCGGGGTACTACGAGCAGTACTTC.

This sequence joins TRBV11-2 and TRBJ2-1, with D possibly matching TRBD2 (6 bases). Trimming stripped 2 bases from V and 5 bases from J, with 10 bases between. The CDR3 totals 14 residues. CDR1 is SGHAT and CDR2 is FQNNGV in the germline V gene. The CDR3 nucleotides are TGTGCCAGCAGCTTACGGGGGTATCACAATGAGCAGTTCTTC. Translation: CASSLRGYHNEQFF.

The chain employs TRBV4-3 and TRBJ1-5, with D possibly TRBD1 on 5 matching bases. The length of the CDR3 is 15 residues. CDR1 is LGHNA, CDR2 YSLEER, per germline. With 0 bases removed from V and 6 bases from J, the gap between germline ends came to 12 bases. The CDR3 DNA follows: TGCGCCAGCAGCCAAGACAGGGTGCTTACTCAGCCCCAGCATTTT. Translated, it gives CASSQDRVLTQPQHF.

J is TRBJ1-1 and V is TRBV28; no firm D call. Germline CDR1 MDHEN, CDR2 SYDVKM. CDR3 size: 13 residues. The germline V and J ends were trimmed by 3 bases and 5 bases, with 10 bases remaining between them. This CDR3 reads CASSFLGRTEAFF. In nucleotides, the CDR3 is TGTGCCAGCAGTTTTCTAGGGAGGACTGAAGCTTTCTTT.

The CDR3 reads CASSLGPAVDTQYF. The CDR3 DNA follows: TGTGCCAGCAGCTTAGGACCGGCGGTAGATACGCAGTATTTT. V usage is TRBV7-2 and J usage is TRBJ2-3; D remains ambiguous. This CDR3 comprises 14 residues. Germline lookup yields CDR1 SGHTA and CDR2 FQGNSA. Deletions cut 1 base from V and 5 bases from J, with 10 bases between.

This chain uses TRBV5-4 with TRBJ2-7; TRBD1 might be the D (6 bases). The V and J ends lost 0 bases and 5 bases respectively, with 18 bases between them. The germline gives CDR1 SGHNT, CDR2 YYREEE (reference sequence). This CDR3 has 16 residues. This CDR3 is CASSLVPDTGINEQYF. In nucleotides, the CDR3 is TGTGCCAGCAGCTTGGTCCCTGATACAGGGATAAACGAGCAGTACTTC.

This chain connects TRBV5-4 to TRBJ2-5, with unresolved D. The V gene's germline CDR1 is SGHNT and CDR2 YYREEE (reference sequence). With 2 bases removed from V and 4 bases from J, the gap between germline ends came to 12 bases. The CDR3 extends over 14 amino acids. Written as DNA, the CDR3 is TGTGCCAGCAGCTTATCAGGAATAAGAGAGACCCAGTACTTC. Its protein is CASSLSGIRETQYF.

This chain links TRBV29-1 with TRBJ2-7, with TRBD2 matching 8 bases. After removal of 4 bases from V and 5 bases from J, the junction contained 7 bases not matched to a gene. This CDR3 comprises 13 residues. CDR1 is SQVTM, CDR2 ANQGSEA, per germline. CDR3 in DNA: TGCAGCGTTGCCGGGAGGGCCCGAGACGAGCAGTACTTC. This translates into CSVAGRARDEQYF.

DNA of the CDR3: TGTGCCAGCAGCCCCCTTCGGGAAGGGCCCCAGCATTTT. Translated, it gives CASSPLREGPQHF. V usage is TRBV7-9 and J usage is TRBJ1-5, with no clear D. V gave up 5 bases and J gave up 9 bases, with 14 bases separating them. This CDR3 has 13 residues. Germline V lookup: CDR1 SEHNR, CDR2 FQNEAQ (reference sequence).

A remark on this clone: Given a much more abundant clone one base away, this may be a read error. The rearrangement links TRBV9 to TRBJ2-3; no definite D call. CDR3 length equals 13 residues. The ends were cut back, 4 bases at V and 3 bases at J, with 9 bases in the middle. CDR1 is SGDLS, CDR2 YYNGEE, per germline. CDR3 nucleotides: TGTGCCAGCAGCTTCACCGGGACAGATACGCAGTATTTT. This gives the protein CASSFTGTDTQYF.